This record concerns one T cell receptor (beta chain) sequence. Per the original methods: Amplification of reference gene primers was used by the study to estimate nucleated cell counts. Sequencing used immunoSEQ multiplex PCR; TCRdb keeps in-frame clones, though not all of them. The V and J calls and clone size are taken from that table; D and trimming were inferred from the DNA. Of 200,000 to 250,000 clones detected, around 86% appear once; the ten largest clones hold 5.2%. These data originate in a study of blood T cell repertoires in COVID-19. Study information: Acute and convalescent COVID-19 specimens originated in the United States, Italy and Spain. T cells, B-cell-depleted T cells, or PBMCs supplied cDNA or gDNA.

This CDR3 has 13 residues. V lost 8 bases, J lost 9 bases, and 19 bases lay in between. Germline V gene lookup returns CDR1 LNHDA and CDR2 SQIVND (reference sequence). While infection was still active, Seattle patients were enrolled and then followed longitudinally. The sequence derives from a woman between 70 and 85 years old with COVID-19, enrolled during active disease. This sequence joins TRBV19 and TRBJ2-5; perhaps TRBD1 as D (6 bases). Sequenced input: peripheral blood. The CDR3 bases are TGTGCCAGTGGTTACCGGGACACCGCCTCCCAGTACTTC. Protein sequence: CASGYRDTASQYF. The full variable domain, in which reference TRBV19 and TRBJ2-5 provide the parts outside the CDR3, is DGGITQSPKYLFRKEGQNVTLSCEQNLNHDAMYWYRQDPGQGLRLIYYSQIVNDFQKGDIAEGYSVSREKKESFPLTVTSAQKNPTAFYLCASGYRDTASQYFGPGTRLLVL.